These T cell receptor beta chains were read from a single sample in a study of identical twins. TCRdb re-called the 5' RACE reads with MiXCR, one entry per CDR3 protein. The repertoire has 400,000 to 550,000 distinct CDR3 sequences, more than 13% of them found once; the top ten carry approximately 0.9%. These sequences were also reported in another study, on yellow fever vaccine responses in identical twins.

The specimen sequenced was CD4+ T cells sorted from blood. The receptor source for this set is a woman aged 18 to 35 in good health. The CDR3 runs from the conserved cysteine through the conserved F or W. D genes are given only for firm matches. Not every row has a clone size; where given, it reads once, few, many or a size class.

J gene: TRBJ2-1; clone size: -; D gene: TRBD2; V gene: TRBV6-1; CDR3 protein: CASSRSGRRNEQFF; CDR3 DNA: TGTGCCAGCAGTAGAAGCGGGAGAAGAAATGAGCAGTTCTTC
J gene: TRBJ2-7; clone size: once; D gene: TRBD2; V gene: TRBV7-6; CDR3 protein: CASSLEAAGAPYEQYF; CDR3 DNA: TGTGCCAGCAGCTTAGAGGCAGCGGGGGCCCCCTACGAGCAGTACTTC
J gene: TRBJ1-2; clone size: few; D gene: -; V gene: TRBV10-3; CDR3 protein: CAISEEGQGRNGYTF; CDR3 DNA: TGTGCCATCAGTGAGGAGGGGCAGGGTCGGAATGGCTACACCTTC
J gene: TRBJ1-2; clone size: -; D gene: -; V gene: TRBV5-1; CDR3 protein: CASSAPGRDYGYTF; CDR3 DNA: TGCGCCAGCAGCGCCCCGGGACGGGATTACGGCTACACCTTC
J gene: TRBJ2-5; clone size: few; D gene: -; V gene: TRBV6-5; CDR3 protein: CASSYSMVRETQYF; CDR3 DNA: TGTGCCAGCAGTTACTCCATGGTTAGAGAGACCCAGTACTTC
J gene: TRBJ1-5; clone size: few; D gene: -; V gene: TRBV6-1; CDR3 protein: CASSGVYSNQPQHF; CDR3 DNA: TGTGCCAGCTCGGGAGTATATAGCAATCAGCCCCAGCATTTT
J gene: TRBJ2-1; clone size: many; D gene: TRBD1; V gene: TRBV12-3/TRBV12-4; CDR3 protein: CASSYRGSSYNEQFF; CDR3 DNA: TGTGCCAGCAGCTACAGGGGAAGCTCCTACAATGAGCAGTTCTTC
J gene: TRBJ2-7; clone size: many; D gene: -; V gene: TRBV12-3/TRBV12-4; CDR3 protein: CASSFSAGEQYF; CDR3 DNA: TGTGCCAGCAGTTTTTCGGCGGGAGAGCAGTACTTC
J gene: TRBJ2-5; clone size: few; D gene: TRBD2; V gene: TRBV9; CDR3 protein: CASSARLADYGETQYF; CDR3 DNA: TGTGCCAGCAGCGCCAGACTAGCGGATTACGGAGAGACCCAGTACTTC
J gene: TRBJ2-1; clone size: once; D gene: -; V gene: TRBV28; CDR3 protein: CASSLILSGVTYNEQFF; CDR3 DNA: TGTGCCAGCAGTTTAATTCTAAGTGGGGTAACCTACAATGAGCAGTTCTTC
J gene: TRBJ2-7; clone size: few; D gene: -; V gene: TRBV20-1; CDR3 protein: CSARDPGRGEQYF; CDR3 DNA: TGCAGTGCTAGAGATCCCGGACGAGGCGAGCAGTACTTC
J gene: TRBJ2-6; clone size: many; D gene: -; V gene: TRBV5-1; CDR3 protein: CASSLEGAGANVLTF; CDR3 DNA: TGCGCCAGCAGCTTAGAAGGGGCTGGGGCCAACGTCCTGACTTTC
J gene: TRBJ2-2; clone size: many; D gene: TRBD2; V gene: TRBV4-3; CDR3 protein: CASSLGLDNTGELFF; CDR3 DNA: TGCGCCAGCAGCCTAGGACTAGACAACACCGGGGAGCTGTTTTTT
J gene: TRBJ2-1; clone size: -; D gene: -; V gene: TRBV6-1; CDR3 protein: CASSETLQGSGNEQFF; CDR3 DNA: TGTGCCAGCAGTGAAACGCTACAGGGTTCGGGCAATGAGCAGTTCTTC
J gene: TRBJ1-1; clone size: few; D gene: -; V gene: TRBV15; CDR3 protein: CATQSGSDTEAFF; CDR3 DNA: TGTGCCACTCAGTCGGGGTCGGACACTGAAGCTTTCTTT
J gene: TRBJ2-6; clone size: -; D gene: -; V gene: TRBV27; CDR3 protein: CASSLMGGYGANVLTF; CDR3 DNA: TGTGCCAGCAGTTTAATGGGAGGCTATGGGGCCAACGTCCTGACTTTC
J gene: TRBJ2-3; clone size: -; D gene: TRBD1; V gene: TRBV5-1; CDR3 protein: CASSKGQGVLTDTQYF; CDR3 DNA: TGCGCCAGCAGCAAGGGACAGGGGGTCCTCACAGATACGCAGTATTTT
J gene: TRBJ1-1; clone size: many; D gene: TRBD1; V gene: TRBV9; CDR3 protein: CASSPQFRGHTEAFF; CDR3 DNA: TGTGCCAGCAGCCCCCAATTCAGGGGGCACACTGAAGCTTTCTTT